The rows below give T cell receptor beta chains drawn from one sample of a study of vaccination and CD4 T cells after COVID-19. Their antigen targets remain unknown. Via MiXCR, TCRdb re-called the PCR reads, giving one row per CDR3 protein. The repertoire holds 2,500 to 3,500 distinct CDR3 sequences, with about two fifths as singletons. What was sequenced was CD4+ T cells from blood, cultured in vitro. All receptors come from a human donor in good health. CDR3s include the opening cysteine and the closing phenylalanine or tryptophan. The D gene is left open where the match is weak. Not all rows give a size; the values are once, few, many and, for expanded clones, a class.

clone_size	v_call	d_call	j_call	cdr3_nt	cdr3_aa
few	TRBV6-1	.	TRBJ1-6	TGTGCCAGCAGTGAGAGGAGGGTGCTGAATGCACCCCTCCACTTT	CASSERRVLNAPLHF
.	TRBV2	.	TRBJ2-5	TGTGCCAGCACCCGCGGGACAGAGCAAGAGACCCAGTACTTC	CASTRGTEQETQYF
.	TRBV30	.	TRBJ1-5	TGTGCCTGGAGTGTACGGGGGGGGGTTAACAATCAGCCCCAGCATTTT	CAWSVRGGVNNQPQHF
once	TRBV30	.	TRBJ1-1	TGTGCCTGGAGTGTAAGTTCCGGGGAAGCTTTCTTT	CAWSVSSGEAFF
.	TRBV6-2/TRBV6-3	.	TRBJ2-5	TGTGCCAGCAGTGCGACTAGGGCAGAGACCCAGTACTTC	CASSATRAETQYF
.	TRBV28	.	TRBJ2-7	TGTGCCAGCAGCCCCAATCGGGCCGCCTACGAGCAGTACTTC	CASSPNRAAYEQYF
.	TRBV18	.	TRBJ1-2	TGTGCCAGCTCACCCGGTCAGGGTTTCTATGGCTACACCTTC	CASSPGQGFYGYTF
.	TRBV7-2	TRBD1	TRBJ1-2	TGTGCCAGCAGCTTAGGGGACAGGGCTAACTATGGCTACACCTTC	CASSLGDRANYGYTF
few	TRBV5-1	.	TRBJ1-5	TGCGCCAGCAGCTTGCCGGTTTGGGGAAGCAATCAGCCCCAGCATTTT	CASSLPVWGSNQPQHF
.	TRBV19	.	TRBJ2-5	TGTGCCAGTACAGGGTCCAGGAGAGAGACCCAGTACTTC	CASTGSRRETQYF